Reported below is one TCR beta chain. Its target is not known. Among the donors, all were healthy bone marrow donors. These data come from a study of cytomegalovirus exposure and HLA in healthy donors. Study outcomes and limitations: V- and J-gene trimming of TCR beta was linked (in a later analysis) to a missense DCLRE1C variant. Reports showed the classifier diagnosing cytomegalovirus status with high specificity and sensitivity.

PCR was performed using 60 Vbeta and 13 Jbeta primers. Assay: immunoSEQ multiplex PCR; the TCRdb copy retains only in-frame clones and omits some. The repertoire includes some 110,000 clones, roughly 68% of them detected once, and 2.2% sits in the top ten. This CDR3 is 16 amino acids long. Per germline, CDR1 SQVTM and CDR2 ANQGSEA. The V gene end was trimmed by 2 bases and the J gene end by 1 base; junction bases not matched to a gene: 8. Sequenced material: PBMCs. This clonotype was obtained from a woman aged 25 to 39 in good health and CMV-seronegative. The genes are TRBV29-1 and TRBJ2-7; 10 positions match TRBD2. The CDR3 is CSVETRLAGVSYEQYF. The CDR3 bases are TGCAGCGTTGAAACTCGGCTAGCGGGAGTATCCTACGAGCAGTACTTC.